This T cell receptor beta chain was obtained from a study of Ad26.COV2.S vaccination and SARS-CoV-2 variants. Overall study: Doses of Ad26.COV2.S were injected into muscle once or twice, 56 days apart. Points from the study as a whole: While placebo recipients had lower spike-specific TCR breadth, vaccine recipients had more.

Treatment described: approximately 18 received Ad26.COV2.S at low or high dose, single or two shots; about 5 received placebo; per-sample allocation not given. Collection of the samples took place on day 63 after the first injection of vaccine or placebo. An Ad26 vector that expressed Wuhan-strain SARS-CoV-2 spike constituted the vaccine. A remark on this clone: The antigen is undetermined.

Libraries were prepared by immunoSEQ multiplex PCR; TCRdb keeps only in-frame clonotypes and omits some of them. The sample has some 390,000 clones, about 88% seen once; the top ten hold about 1.9%. The receptor was derived from a person between 18 and 60 years old who received the Ad26.COV2.S COVID-19 vaccine or a placebo. The input for sequencing was peripheral blood, taken in a trial of Ad26.COV2.S vaccine versus placebo.

The CDR3 nucleotides are TGTGCCAGTAGTATGGAAGGGCTGGGTCAGCCCCAGCATTTT. This encodes CASSMEGLGQPQHF. The rearrangement links TRBV19 to TRBJ1-5; D unclear. CDR3 length: 14 residues. V lost 3 bases and J 6 bases, leaving 12 bases between the germline ends. Germline V gene data show CDR1 as LNHDA and CDR2 as SQIVND (reference sequence).